The rows below give T cell receptor beta chains drawn from one sample of a study of T cells in Graves' hyperthyroidism and ophthalmopathy. One entry per CDR3 protein results from TCRdb running MiXCR on the multiplex PCR reads. Of hundreds of thousands of distinct CDR3 sequences in the sample, 38% are singletons; the top ten hold 8% to 9%. Material for sequencing was blood. The receptors shown here come from a man in his late teens or twenties with Graves' hyperthyroidism. The CDR3 runs from the conserved cysteine through the conserved F or W. The D gene is left open where the match is weak.

.	TRBV10-3	TRBJ1-1	CAIRGDLNTEAFF
.	TRBV12-3/TRBV12-4	TRBJ1-3	CASSLRLLRVYGNTIYF
.	TRBV18	TRBJ2-5	CASSHKGGEETQYF
TRBD1	TRBV2	TRBJ1-2	CASSLGQGANYGYTF
TRBD2	TRBV4-1	TRBJ2-5	CASSQSGSLGETQYF
.	TRBV19	TRBJ1-6	CASSIDPLHF
TRBD1	TRBV20-1	TRBJ2-7	CSARTGTVYEQYF
.	TRBV12-3/TRBV12-4	TRBJ2-7	CASSYSLEDEQYF
.	TRBV29-1	TRBJ1-2	CSVGQGATQF
.	TRBV6-5	TRBJ1-5	CASSYSAGNQPQHF
TRBD2	TRBV12-3/TRBV12-4	TRBJ2-7	CASRGGEGDEQYF
.	TRBV20-1	TRBJ2-2	CSVWGNTGELFF
.	TRBV20-1	TRBJ1-3	CSATTGSGNTIYF
TRBD1	TRBV15	TRBJ2-5	CATSRITGGQETQYF
.	TRBV2	TRBJ1-5	CATQDGIGQPQHF
TRBD1	TRBV4-1	TRBJ2-7	CASSQATGGRFPSYEQYF
.	TRBV25-1	TRBJ2-7	CASSNPGGLYEQYF
.	TRBV5-6	TRBJ2-7	CASSYPALDVEQYF
TRBD2	TRBV6-1	TRBJ2-2	CASSPVGGGARTGELFF
.	TRBV7-6	TRBJ1-6	CASSLEARDNPAFGSPLHF
.	TRBV29-1	TRBJ1-1	CSADGPATEAFF
.	TRBV19	TRBJ1-2	CASSSRGKYGYTF
TRBD1	TRBV9	TRBJ1-2	CASTRTGVDYGYTF
.	TRBV11-3	TRBJ1-1	CASSPVPGGGDTEAFF
.	TRBV10-3	TRBJ2-3	CAIRGDTQYF
.	TRBV7-9	TRBJ1-2	CASSLTGTGGYGYTF
TRBD1	TRBV7-9	TRBJ1-1	CASSSPQGANTEAFF
.	TRBV19	TRBJ1-3	CASNGDGNTIYF
TRBD1	TRBV5-5	TRBJ2-7	CASSSGTDFPYEQYF
.	TRBV10-3	TRBJ2-7	CAITDYEQYF
TRBD1	TRBV7-9	TRBJ2-7	CATSRQGADYEQYF
.	TRBV7-9	TRBJ2-7	CASSNKPIVEQYF
.	TRBV19	TRBJ1-1	CASRRDRIRENTEAFF
.	TRBV29-1	TRBJ2-7	CSVFLLDGLEEQYF
.	TRBV6-1	TRBJ1-1	CASSEASSNTEAFF
.	TRBV29-1	TRBJ2-5	CSYCEGEETQYF
TRBD2	TRBV10-3	TRBJ2-7	CAISRGRAYEQYF
TRBD1	TRBV6-5	TRBJ1-5	CASTNHRGRNQPQHF
.	TRBV7-8	TRBJ2-7	CASSWNYEQYF
.	TRBV7-8	TRBJ2-2	CASRQTQSTGELFF
.	TRBV7-9	TRBJ2-7	CASSHSPPQTYEQYF
TRBD2	TRBV5-6	TRBJ2-7	CASSLTSGVWEQYF
.	TRBV20-1	TRBJ1-2	CSARDVVNYSYTF
TRBD2	TRBV2	TRBJ2-5	CANRGLAEQETQYF
.	TRBV11-2	TRBJ2-7	CASSLDRVDHEQYF
.	TRBV4-1	TRBJ2-7	CASSPSVKGGYEQYF
.	TRBV7-6	TRBJ1-1	CASSLRVGIAEAFF
.	TRBV28	TRBJ2-7	CASSLGLVGGQYF
.	TRBV15	TRBJ1-3	CATSSPEGLIYF
.	TRBV2	TRBJ2-7	CASSVARDYEQYF
TRBD2	TRBV13	TRBJ2-7	CASSSRLAGPYEQYF
.	TRBV5-1	TRBJ2-5	CASSPGTKQETQYF
.	TRBV6-5	TRBJ2-2	CASSYSWNTGELFF
.	TRBV2	TRBJ2-7	CASSTRDFPYEQYF
.	TRBV7-7	TRBJ2-5	CASSPQTGSRETQYF
TRBD2	TRBV7-9	TRBJ2-7	CASSDSGSGPYEQYF
.	TRBV15	TRBJ2-7	CATSRDEASSYEQYF
.	TRBV7-2	TRBJ2-7	CASSPRGSGSYEQYF
TRBD1	TRBV7-9	TRBJ1-1	CASSARDRGSGFTEAFF